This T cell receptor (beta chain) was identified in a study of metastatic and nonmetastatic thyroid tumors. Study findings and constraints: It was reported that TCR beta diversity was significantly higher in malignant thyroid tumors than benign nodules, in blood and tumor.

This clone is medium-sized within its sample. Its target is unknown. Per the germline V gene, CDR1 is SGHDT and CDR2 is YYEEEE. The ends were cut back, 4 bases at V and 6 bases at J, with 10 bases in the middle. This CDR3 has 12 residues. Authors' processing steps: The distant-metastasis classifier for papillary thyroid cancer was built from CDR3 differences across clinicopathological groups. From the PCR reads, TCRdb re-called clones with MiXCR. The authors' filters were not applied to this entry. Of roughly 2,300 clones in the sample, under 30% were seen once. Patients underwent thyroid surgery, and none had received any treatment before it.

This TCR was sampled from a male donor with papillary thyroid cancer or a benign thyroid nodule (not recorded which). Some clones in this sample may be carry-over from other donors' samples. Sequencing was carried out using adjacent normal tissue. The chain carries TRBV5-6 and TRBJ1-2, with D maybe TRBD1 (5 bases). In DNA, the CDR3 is TGTGCCAGCAGCGGGGGAAGCGATGGCTACACCTTC. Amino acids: CASSGGSDGYTF.